The text below deals with one T cell receptor (beta chain). Here immunoSEQ multiplex PCR was the method, and the copy in TCRdb shows in-frame clones only, minus some. Of about 370,000 clones listed, 80% to 90% are singletons. The CDR3 totals 15 residues. The germline V and J ends were trimmed by 7 bases and 2 bases, with 18 bases remaining between them. CDR1 is MNHEY and CDR2 is SVGAGI in the germline V gene. The data belong to a study of blood T cell repertoires in COVID-19. Whole-study context: PBMCs, B-cell-depleted T cells, or T cells provided the cDNA or gDNA that made up the material.

V usage is TRBV6-5 and J usage is TRBJ2-7; possibly TRBD2 for D (5 bases). Sequenced sample: PBMCs or T cells enriched from blood (not recorded which). The source is a young man who had recovered from COVID-19. This CDR3 is CASTKEQRRTYEQYF. The CDR3 DNA reads TGTGCCAGCACCAAAGAACAGCGGCGTACCTACGAGCAGTACTTC.